One sample yielded the 14 T cell receptor beta chains listed below, sequenced in a study of CD8 T cells in ankylosing spondylitis. TCRdb reanalysed the 5' RACE reads using MiXCR and keeps one entry per CDR3 protein. The sample holds over 100,000 distinct CDR3 sequences, more than 6.5% seen once. Material: blood, either unsorted or a sorted T cell fraction (not recorded which). The receptor set was obtained from a male donor with ankylosing spondylitis or in good health (not recorded which).

This clonotype was seen a few times. V usage is TRBV9 and J usage is TRBJ1-6; D unresolved. There are 14 residues in the CDR3. With 4 bases removed from V and 0 bases from J, the gap between germline ends came to 5 bases. Germline values: CDR1 SGDLS, CDR2 YYNGEE. DNA for the CDR3: TGTGCCAGCAGCCAAAGCTCCTATAATTCACCCCTCCACTTT. Its translation: CASSQSSYNSPLHF.

This clonotype was seen at least ten times. The chain couples TRBV5-1 to TRBJ1-1, with 8 bases aligning to TRBD1. The V segment lost 5 bases and the J segment 0 bases; nucleotides outside the gene matches: 15. There are 18 residues in the CDR3. The germline V gene encodes CDR1 SGHRS and CDR2 YFSETQ. The CDR3 DNA is TGCGCCAGCAGGCCACGGACAGGGAGGAGGGGGATGAACACTGAAGCTTTCTTT. It translates to CASRPRTGRRGMNTEAFF. Combining the CDR3 with reference TRBV5-1 and TRBJ1-1 gives the whole variable domain KAGVTQTPRYLIKTRGQQVTLSCSPISGHRSVSWYQQTPGQGLQFLFEYFSETQRNKGNFPGRFSGRQFSNSRSEMNVSTLELGDSALYLCASRPRTGRRGMNTEAFFGQGTRLTVV.

This clonotype was counted many times. The chain employs TRBV20-1 and TRBJ2-3, with TRBD2 as a possible D gene (5 bases). From germline, CDR1 is DFQATT and CDR2 SNEGSKA (reference sequence). There are 15 residues in the CDR3. V lost 6 bases to trimming and J lost 2 bases, with 18 bases between them. The CDR3 region has the DNA TGCAGTGCCCCGTTGATGGGCGGGTACACAGATACGCAGTATTTT. This codes for CSAPLMGGYTDTQYF.

This clonotype was detected many times. The chain links TRBV12-3 or TRBV12-4 to TRBJ2-7; the D call may be TRBD1 or TRBD2 (5 bases each). The V end lost 6 bases, the J end lost 0 bases, and 12 bases lay between the germline ends. The CDR3 runs to 14 residues. The CDR3, as DNA: TGTGCCAGCAGACACTCAGGGAGCTCCTACGAGCAGTACTTC. It codes for CASRHSGSSYEQYF.

This clonotype showed up many times. The gene calls are TRBV6-1 and TRBJ1-1, with D uncertain. The CDR3 totals 11 residues. Per germline, CDR1 MNHNS and CDR2 SASEGT. The V end lost 2 bases, the J end lost 2 bases, and 0 bases lay between the germline ends. The CDR3 sequence: CASSENTEAFF. Here the CDR3 DNA reads TGTGCCAGCAGTGAAAACACTGAAGCTTTCTTT.

Many counts were recorded for this clonotype. The chain uses TRBV7-3 and TRBJ2-1; 11 positions match TRBD2. The V gene's germline CDR1 is SGHTA and CDR2 FQGTGA. The V segment lost 5 bases and the J segment 4 bases; nucleotides outside the gene matches: 7. The CDR3 consists of 16 residues. The CDR3 nucleotides are TGTGCCAGCAGCCAACGAGTAGCGGGAGGGTACAATGAGCAGTTCTTC. Its translation: CASSQRVAGGYNEQFF.

This clonotype was seen at least ten times. This chain joins TRBV6-5 and TRBJ2-5; D perhaps matches TRBD2 (5 bases). The CDR3 loop spans 15 amino acids. The V end was cut by 2 bases, the J end by 3 bases, with 13 bases between. Germline V lookup: CDR1 MNHEY, CDR2 SVGAGI. Here the CDR3 DNA reads TGTGCCAGCAGTTACCCCGTTGGGGAGAAAGAGACCCAGTACTTC. Amino acid sequence: CASSYPVGEKETQYF.

The chain has TRBV20-1 and TRBJ1-6, with TRBD1 matching over 9 bases. The germline V gene has CDR1 DFQATT and CDR2 SNEGSKA (reference sequence). Trimming at V came to 4 bases and at J to 8 bases, leaving 3 bases not matched to a gene. The CDR3 spans 13 residues. In DNA form, the CDR3 reads TGCAGTGCTAAAGACAGGGGGTATTCACCCCTCCACTTT. Its protein product is CSAKDRGYSPLHF.

This clonotype was counted ten times or more. The V and J genes are TRBV5-5 and TRBJ2-7; D uncertain. Germline values: CDR1 SGHKS, CDR2 YYEKEE (reference sequence). The CDR3 runs 13 residues. The V gene lost 0 bases and the J gene lost 6 bases, with 10 bases spanning the gap. The CDR3 reads CASSLGNGREQYF. CDR3 in DNA: TGTGCCAGCAGCTTGGGTAACGGCCGCGAGCAGTACTTC.

In its sample, this clonotype was seen many times. J is TRBJ2-7 and V is TRBV20-1; 9 bases line up with TRBD1. Per germline, CDR1 DFQATT and CDR2 SNEGSKA (reference sequence). The junction had 7 bases not matched to a gene; V was cut back by 6 bases and J by 4 bases. The CDR3 is made up of 13 amino acids. CDR3 sequence reads: CSATGTGLYEQYF. The CDR3, as DNA: TGCAGTGCAACCGGGACAGGGTTATACGAGCAGTACTTC.

At least ten counts were recorded for this clonotype. The gene calls are TRBV29-1 and TRBJ2-2; no firm D call. Trimming took off 6 bases at V and 1 base at J, with 6 bases between the two ends. The CDR3 consists of 12 residues. Germline V gene data show CDR1 as SQVTM and CDR2 as ANQGSEA. CDR3 sequence: CSVSRNTGELFF. The CDR3 nucleotides are TGCAGCGTATCCAGGAACACCGGGGAGCTGTTTTTT.

On this clonotype: This may stem from a read error, because a much larger clone lies one nucleotide away. This chain connects TRBV20-1 to TRBJ2-7, with D possibly matching TRBD2 (6 bases). The CDR3 has 15 residues. Germline V gives CDR1 DFQATT, CDR2 SNEGSKA (reference sequence). CDR3 sequence reads: CCARDPVGGPGEQYF. CDR3 coding DNA: TGCTGTGCTAGAGATCCCGTGGGAGGTCCGGGCGAGCAGTACTTC.

This clonotype showed up many times. V gene TRBV30 combines with J gene TRBJ1-1; possibly TRBD1 for D (5 bases). Trimming removed 3 bases from V and 7 bases from J, with 12 bases in between. The CDR3 covers 12 residues. CDR1 is GTSNPN and CDR2 is SVGIG in the germline V gene (reference sequence). CDR3 DNA sequence: TGTGCCTGGAGCCAAGATGACAGTGAAGCTTTCTTT. Its translation: CAWSQDDSEAFF.

This clonotype was recorded many times. The rearrangement links TRBV20-1 to TRBJ1-2, with D unresolved. The CDR3 runs 12 residues. V lost 5 bases to trimming and J lost 4 bases, with 11 bases between them. Germline CDR1 reads DFQATT; CDR2 reads SNEGSKA (reference sequence). The CDR3 spells CSAPNGVYGYTF. The CDR3 DNA reads TGCAGTGCTCCCAATGGGGTCTATGGCTACACCTTC.